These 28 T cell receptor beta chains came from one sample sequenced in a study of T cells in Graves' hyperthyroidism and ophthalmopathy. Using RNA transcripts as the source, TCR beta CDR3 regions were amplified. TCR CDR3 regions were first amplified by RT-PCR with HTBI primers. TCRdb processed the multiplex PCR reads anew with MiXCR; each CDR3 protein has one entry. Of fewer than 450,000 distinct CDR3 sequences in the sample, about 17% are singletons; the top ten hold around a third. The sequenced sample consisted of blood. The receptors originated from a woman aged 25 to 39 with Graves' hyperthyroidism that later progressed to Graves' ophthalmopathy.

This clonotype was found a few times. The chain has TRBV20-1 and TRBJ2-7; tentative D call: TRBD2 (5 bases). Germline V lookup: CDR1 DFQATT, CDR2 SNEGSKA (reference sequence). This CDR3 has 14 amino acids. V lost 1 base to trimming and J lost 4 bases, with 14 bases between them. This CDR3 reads CSARADESGYEQYF. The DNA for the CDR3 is TGCAGTGCTAGAGCTGACGAGAGCGGTTACGAGCAGTACTTC.

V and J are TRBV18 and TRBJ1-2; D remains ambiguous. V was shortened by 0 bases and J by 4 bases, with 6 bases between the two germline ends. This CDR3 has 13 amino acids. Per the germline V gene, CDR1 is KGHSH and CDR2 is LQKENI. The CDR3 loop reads CASSPPEAYGYTF. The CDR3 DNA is TGTGCCAGCTCACCACCAGAAGCCTATGGCTACACCTTC. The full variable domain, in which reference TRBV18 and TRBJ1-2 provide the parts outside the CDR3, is NAGVMQNPRHLVRRRGQEARLRCSPMKGHSHVYWYRQLPEEGLKFMVYLQKENIIDESGMPKERFSAEFPKEGPSILRIQQVVRGDSAAYFCASSPPEAYGYTFGSGTRLTVV.

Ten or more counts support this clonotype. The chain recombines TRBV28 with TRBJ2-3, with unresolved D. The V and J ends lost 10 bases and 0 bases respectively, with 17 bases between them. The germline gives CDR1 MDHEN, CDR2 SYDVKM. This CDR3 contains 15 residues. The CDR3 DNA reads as TGTGCCACCCTTGGTGGGTACCCTAGCACAGATACGCAGTATTTT. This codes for CATLGGYPSTDTQYF.

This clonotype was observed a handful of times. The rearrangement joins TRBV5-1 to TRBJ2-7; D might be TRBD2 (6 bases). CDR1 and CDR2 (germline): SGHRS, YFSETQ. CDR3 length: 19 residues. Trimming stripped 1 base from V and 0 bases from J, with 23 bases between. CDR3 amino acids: CASSLLPSESAQSSYEQYF. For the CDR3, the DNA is TGCGCCAGCAGCTTGCTGCCTAGCGAGAGCGCTCAGAGCTCCTACGAGCAGTACTTC.

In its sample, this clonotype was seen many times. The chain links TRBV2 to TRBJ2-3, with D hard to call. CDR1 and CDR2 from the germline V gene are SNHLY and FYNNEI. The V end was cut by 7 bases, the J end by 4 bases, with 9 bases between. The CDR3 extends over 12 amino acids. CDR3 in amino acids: CASKESADTQYF. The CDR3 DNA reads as TGTGCCAGCAAGGAGTCGGCAGATACGCAGTATTTT.

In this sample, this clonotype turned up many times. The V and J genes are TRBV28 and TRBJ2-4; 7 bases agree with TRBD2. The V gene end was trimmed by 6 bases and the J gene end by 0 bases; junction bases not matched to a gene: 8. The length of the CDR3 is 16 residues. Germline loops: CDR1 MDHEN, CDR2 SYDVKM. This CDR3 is CASRHLAVGAKNIQYF. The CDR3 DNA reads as TGTGCCAGCAGACATCTAGCGGTTGGAGCCAAAAACATTCAGTACTTC.

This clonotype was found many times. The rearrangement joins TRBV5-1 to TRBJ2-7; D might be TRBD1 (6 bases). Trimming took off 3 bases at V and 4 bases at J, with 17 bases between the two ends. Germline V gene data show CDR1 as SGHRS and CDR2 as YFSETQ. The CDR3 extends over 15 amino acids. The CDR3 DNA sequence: TGCGCCAGCAGCTCACTAGGGGGATATCGGTACGAGCAGTACTTC. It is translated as CASSSLGGYRYEQYF.

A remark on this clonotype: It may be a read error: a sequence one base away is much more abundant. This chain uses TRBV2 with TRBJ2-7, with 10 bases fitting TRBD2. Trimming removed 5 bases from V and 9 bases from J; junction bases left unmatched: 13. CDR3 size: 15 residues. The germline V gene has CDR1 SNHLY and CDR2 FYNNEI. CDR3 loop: CASSPTSGGAHGQYF. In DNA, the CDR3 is TGTGCCAGCAGTCCAACCAGCGGGGGGGCCCACGGGCAGTACTTC.

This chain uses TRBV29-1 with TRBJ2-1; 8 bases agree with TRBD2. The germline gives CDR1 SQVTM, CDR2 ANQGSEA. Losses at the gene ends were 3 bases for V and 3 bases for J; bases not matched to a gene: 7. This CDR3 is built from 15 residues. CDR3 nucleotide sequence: TGCAGCGTTGAGGCGCGGGAGGAGTTCTACAATGAGCAGTTCTTC. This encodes CSVEAREEFYNEQFF.

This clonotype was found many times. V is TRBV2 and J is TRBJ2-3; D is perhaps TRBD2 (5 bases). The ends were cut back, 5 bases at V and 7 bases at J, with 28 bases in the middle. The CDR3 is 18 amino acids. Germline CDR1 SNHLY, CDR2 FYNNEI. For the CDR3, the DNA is TGTGCCAGCAGTTTTATGCTGATTAGCGCGGACGCTCCGAATACGCAGTATTTT. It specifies CASSFMLISADAPNTQYF.

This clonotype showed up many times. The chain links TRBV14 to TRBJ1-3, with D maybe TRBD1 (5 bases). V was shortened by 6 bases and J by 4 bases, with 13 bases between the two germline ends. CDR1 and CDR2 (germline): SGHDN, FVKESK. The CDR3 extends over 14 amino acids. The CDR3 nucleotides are TGTGCCAGCAGTCTCGGGACGCCAGGAAACACCATATATTTT. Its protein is CASSLGTPGNTIYF.

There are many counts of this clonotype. The CDR3 DNA follows: TGTGCCAGCAGTGAGGCAGCTTACTCTAGCACAGATACGCAGTATTTT. Translating it yields CASSEAAYSSTDTQYF. The chain combines TRBV2 with TRBJ2-3; D not certain. CDR3 size: 16 residues. Germline CDR1 is SNHLY and CDR2 is FYNNEI. V lost 3 bases and J 0 bases, leaving 13 bases between the germline ends.

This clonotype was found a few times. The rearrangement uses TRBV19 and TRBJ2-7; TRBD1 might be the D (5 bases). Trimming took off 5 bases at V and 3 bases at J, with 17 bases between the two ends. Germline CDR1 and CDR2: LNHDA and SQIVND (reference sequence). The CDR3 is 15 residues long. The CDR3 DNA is TGTGCCAGTAGTTCAACCCCCGGTCAGGGCTACGAGCAGTACTTC. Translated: CASSSTPGQGYEQYF.

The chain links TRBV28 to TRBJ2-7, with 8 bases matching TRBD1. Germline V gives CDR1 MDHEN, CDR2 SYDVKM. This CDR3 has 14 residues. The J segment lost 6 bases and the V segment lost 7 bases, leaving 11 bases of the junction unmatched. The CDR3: CASNTGGHSFEQYF. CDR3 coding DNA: TGTGCCAGCAACACAGGGGGACATAGTTTCGAGCAGTACTTC.

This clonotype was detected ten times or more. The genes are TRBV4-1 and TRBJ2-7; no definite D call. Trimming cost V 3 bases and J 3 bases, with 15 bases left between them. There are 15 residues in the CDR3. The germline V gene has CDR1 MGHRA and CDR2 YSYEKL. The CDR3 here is CASSQADSTGYEQYF. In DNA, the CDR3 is TGCGCCAGCAGCCAGGCTGACTCGACTGGCTACGAGCAGTACTTC.

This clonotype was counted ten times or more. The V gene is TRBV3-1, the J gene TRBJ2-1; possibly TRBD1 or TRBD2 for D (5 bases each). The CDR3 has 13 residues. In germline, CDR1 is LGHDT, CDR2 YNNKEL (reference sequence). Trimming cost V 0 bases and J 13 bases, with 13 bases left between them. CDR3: CASSQDGGRRQFF. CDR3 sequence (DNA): TGTGCCAGCAGCCAAGATGGGGGACGGCGTCAGTTCTTC.

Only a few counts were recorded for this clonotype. The CDR3 reads CSVEDSGTGGPYEQYF. The CDR3 DNA is TGCAGCGTTGAAGATTCCGGGACAGGGGGCCCCTACGAGCAGTACTTC. The V and J genes are TRBV29-1 and TRBJ2-7; 12 bases are a match to TRBD1. There are 16 residues in the CDR3. In germline, CDR1 is SQVTM, CDR2 ANQGSEA. V trimming: 0 bases; J trimming: 2 bases; junction bases outside the gene matches: 5.

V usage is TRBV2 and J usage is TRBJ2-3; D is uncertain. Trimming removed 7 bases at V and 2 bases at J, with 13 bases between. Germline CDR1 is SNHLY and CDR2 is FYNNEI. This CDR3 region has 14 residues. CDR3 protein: CASKVDRNTDTQYF. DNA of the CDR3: TGTGCCAGCAAAGTAGACCGAAACACAGATACGCAGTATTTT. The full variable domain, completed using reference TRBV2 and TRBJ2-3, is EPEVTQTPSHQVTQMGQEVILRCVPISNHLYFYWYRQILGQKVEFLVSFYNNEISEKSEIFDDQFSVERPDGSNFTLKIRSTKLEDSAMYFCASKVDRNTDTQYFGPGTRLTVL.

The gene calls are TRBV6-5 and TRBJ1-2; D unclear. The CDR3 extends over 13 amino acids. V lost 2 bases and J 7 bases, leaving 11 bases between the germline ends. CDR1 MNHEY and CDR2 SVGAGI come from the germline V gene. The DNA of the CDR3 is TGTGCCAGCAGTTACGCTATGGGCTCTGGCTACACCTTC. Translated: CASSYAMGSGYTF.

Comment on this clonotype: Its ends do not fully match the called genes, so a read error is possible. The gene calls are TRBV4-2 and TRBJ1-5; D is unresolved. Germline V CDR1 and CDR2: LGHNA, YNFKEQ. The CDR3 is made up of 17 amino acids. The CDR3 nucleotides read TGTGCCAGCAGCCAAGTAACGAGAGGCCGCATAAATCAGCCCCACCATTTT. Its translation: CASSQVTRGRINQPHHF.

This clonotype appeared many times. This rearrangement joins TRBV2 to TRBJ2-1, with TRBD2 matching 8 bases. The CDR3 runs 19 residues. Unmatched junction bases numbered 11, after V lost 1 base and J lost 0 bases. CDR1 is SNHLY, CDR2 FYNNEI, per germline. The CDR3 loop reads CASSEGYLAGRASYNEQFF. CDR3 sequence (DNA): TGTGCCAGCAGTGAAGGTTATCTAGCGGGCCGAGCCTCCTACAATGAGCAGTTCTTC.

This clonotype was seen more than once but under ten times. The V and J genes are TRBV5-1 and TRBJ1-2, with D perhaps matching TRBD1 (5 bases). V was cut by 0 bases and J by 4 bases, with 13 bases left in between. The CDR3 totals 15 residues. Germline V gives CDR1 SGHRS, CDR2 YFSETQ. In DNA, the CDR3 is TGCGCCAGCAGCTTGGCCCGGGACGGCCTCTATGGCTACACCTTC. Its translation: CASSLARDGLYGYTF.

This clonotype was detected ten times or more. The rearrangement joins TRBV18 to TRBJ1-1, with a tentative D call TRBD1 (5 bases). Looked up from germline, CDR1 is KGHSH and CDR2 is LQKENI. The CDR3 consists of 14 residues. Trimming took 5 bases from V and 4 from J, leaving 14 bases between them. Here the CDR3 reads CASSMPGGGTEAFF. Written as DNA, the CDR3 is TGTGCCAGCTCAATGCCGGGGGGGGGCACTGAAGCTTTCTTT. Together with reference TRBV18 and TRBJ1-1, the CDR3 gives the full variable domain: NAGVMQNPRHLVRRRGQEARLRCSPMKGHSHVYWYRQLPEEGLKFMVYLQKENIIDESGMPKERFSAEFPKEGPSILRIQQVVRGDSAAYFCASSMPGGGTEAFFGQGTRLTVV.

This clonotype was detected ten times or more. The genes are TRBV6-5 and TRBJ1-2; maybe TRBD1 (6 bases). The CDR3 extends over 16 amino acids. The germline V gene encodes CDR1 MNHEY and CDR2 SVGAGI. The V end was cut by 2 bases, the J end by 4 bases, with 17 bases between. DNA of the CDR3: TGTGCCAGCAGTTACATTGGCGGCAGGGGTGCCTATGGCTACACCTTC. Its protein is CASSYIGGRGAYGYTF.

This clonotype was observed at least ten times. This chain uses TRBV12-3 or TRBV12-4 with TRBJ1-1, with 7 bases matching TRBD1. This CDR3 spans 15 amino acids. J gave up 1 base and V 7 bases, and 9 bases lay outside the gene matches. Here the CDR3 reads CASKAIRTGNTEAFF. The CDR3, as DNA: TGTGCCAGCAAAGCGATTCGGACAGGGAACACTGAAGCTTTCTTT.

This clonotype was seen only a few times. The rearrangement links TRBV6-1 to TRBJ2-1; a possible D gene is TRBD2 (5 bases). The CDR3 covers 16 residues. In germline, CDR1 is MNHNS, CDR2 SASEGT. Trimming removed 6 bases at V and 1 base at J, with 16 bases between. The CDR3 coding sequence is TGTGCCAGCAGCCGGACTTCGGTAGGGTCCTACAATGAGCAGTTCTTC. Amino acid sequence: CASSRTSVGSYNEQFF.

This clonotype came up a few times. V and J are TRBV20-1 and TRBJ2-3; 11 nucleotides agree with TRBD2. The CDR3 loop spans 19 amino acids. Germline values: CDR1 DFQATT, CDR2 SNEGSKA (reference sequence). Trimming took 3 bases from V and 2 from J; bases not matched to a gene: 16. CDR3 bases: TGCAGTGCTAGCCCCGGCCTAGCGGGAGGACCGCGTAACACAGATACGCAGTATTTT. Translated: CSASPGLAGGPRNTDTQYF.

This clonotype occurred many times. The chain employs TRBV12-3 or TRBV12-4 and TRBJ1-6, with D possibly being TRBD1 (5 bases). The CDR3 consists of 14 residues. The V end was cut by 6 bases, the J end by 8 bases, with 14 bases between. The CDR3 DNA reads TGTGCCAGCAGCCACGCGGGGGGTCATTCACCCCTCCACTTT. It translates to CASSHAGGHSPLHF.